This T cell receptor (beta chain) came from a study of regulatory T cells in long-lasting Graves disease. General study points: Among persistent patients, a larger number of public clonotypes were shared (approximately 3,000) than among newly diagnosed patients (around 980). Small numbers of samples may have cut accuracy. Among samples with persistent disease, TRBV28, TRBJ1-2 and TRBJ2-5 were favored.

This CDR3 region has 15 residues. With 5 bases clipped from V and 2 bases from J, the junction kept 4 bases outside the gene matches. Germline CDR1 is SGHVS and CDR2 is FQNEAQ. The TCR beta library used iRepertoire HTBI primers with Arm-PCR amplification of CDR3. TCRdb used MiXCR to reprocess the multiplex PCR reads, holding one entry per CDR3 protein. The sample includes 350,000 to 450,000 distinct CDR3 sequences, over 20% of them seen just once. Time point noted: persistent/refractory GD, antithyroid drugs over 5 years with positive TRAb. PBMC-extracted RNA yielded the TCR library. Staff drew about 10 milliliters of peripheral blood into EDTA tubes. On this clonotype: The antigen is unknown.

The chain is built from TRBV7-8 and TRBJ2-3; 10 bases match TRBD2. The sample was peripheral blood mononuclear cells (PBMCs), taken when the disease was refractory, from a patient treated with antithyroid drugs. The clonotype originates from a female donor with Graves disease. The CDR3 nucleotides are TGTGCCAGCAGCCATACTAGCGGGACCACAGATACGCAGTATTTT. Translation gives CASSHTSGTTDTQYF. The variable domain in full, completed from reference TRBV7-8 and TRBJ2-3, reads GAGVSQSPRYKVAKRGQDVALRCDPISGHVSLFWYQQALGQGPEFLTYFQNEAQLDKSGLPSDRFFAERPEGSVSTLKIQRTQQEDSAVYLCASSHTSGTTDTQYFGPGTRLTVL.